This TCR beta chain was documented in a study of T cell repertoires in cytomegalovirus infection. Study context: Both a matching HLA type and CMV infection were indicated by public TCR beta signatures. Whole-study findings and limits: Individuals carrying CMV plus the relevant HLA were identified by cumulative frequency of public TCR beta families.

The table lists this clonotype with many counts. Its target is unknown. TCRdb processed the reads anew with MiXCR; each CDR3 protein has one entry. The repertoire holds about 100,000 distinct CDR3 sequences, with about 15% as singletons. The CDR3 has 16 amino acids. The V end was cut by 3 bases, the J end by 2 bases, with 11 bases between. The sequenced material came from PBMCs. The V call is TRBV12-3 or TRBV12-4, the J call TRBJ2-6, with D unresolved. This TCR was sampled from a human donor in good health (CMV status not recorded). Some clones in this sample may be carry-over from other donors' samples. The CDR3 loop is CASSLVRLAGANVLTF. CDR3 bases: TGTGCCAGCAGTTTGGTCAGGCTAGCTGGGGCCAACGTCCTGACTTTC.